This T cell receptor (beta chain) was retrieved from a study of T cell changes during pregnancy in multiple sclerosis. The table lists this clone with a count of one. Data came from immunoSEQ multiplex PCR; TCRdb stores just in-frame clones and leaves some out. Of around 41,000 clones detected, roughly 91% appear once; the ten largest clones hold over 1.1%. The CDR3 spans 13 residues. CDR1 is SGHTA and CDR2 is FQGNSA in the germline V gene. With V trimmed by 6 bases and J by 4 bases, 4 bases remained unmatched. This rearrangement joins TRBV7-2 to TRBJ1-2; 8 bases align to TRBD1. The clonotype originates from a female donor with multiple sclerosis, enrolled in a pregnancy study. The sample comprised PBMCs (not recorded whether the cells were cultured). CDR3 sequence reads: CASSSGQGYGYTF. The CDR3 nucleotides are TGTGCCAGCAGTTCCGGACAGGGCTATGGCTACACCTTC.